The sequence of this T cell receptor (beta chain) was determined in a study of cytomegalovirus exposure and HLA in healthy donors. Whole-study findings and limits: An analysis that came later showed most CMV-associated TCR beta chains appearing HLA-restricted.

Points on this clone: Its antigen is not known.

The CDR3 sequence is 16 residues long. Germline V gives CDR1 MNHEY, CDR2 SMNVEV (reference sequence). The V gene end was trimmed by 4 bases and the J gene end by 7 bases; junction bases not matched to a gene: 13. 13 Jbeta primers and 60 Vbeta primers were used for the PCR. This table comes from immunoSEQ multiplex PCR, and its TCRdb copy is limited to in-frame clones, with some not included. Counted here are 170,000 or so clones, around 80% occurring once; the ten biggest clones make up 1.4% to 1.5%. The specimen was PBMCs. This TCR derives from a young woman in good health and CMV-seropositive. The genes are TRBV27 and TRBJ2-1; 7 bases fit TRBD2. Written as DNA, the CDR3 is TGTGCCAGCAGTTCTCTCGGGGCGGGAGATGGAAATGAGCAGTTCTTC. Its protein is CASSSLGAGDGNEQFF.